Listed below are T cell receptor beta chains from one sample, sequenced in a study of blood T cell repertoires in COVID-19. Only in-frame clones appear in the TCRdb table, and some are missing; sequencing was by immunoSEQ multiplex PCR. The sample holds under 95,000 clones, 80% to 95% seen once. Sequencing used peripheral blood. The receptor source for this set is a man in his fifties or sixties with COVID-19, enrolled during active disease. CDR3s include the opening cysteine and the closing phenylalanine or tryptophan. D genes are given only for firm matches. Where a row states a size, it is once, few, many or the class of an expanded clone; other rows omit it.

>TRBD1|few|TRBV6-6|TRBJ1-1
CASRSEQGMNTEAFF
TGTGCCAGCAGATCAGAACAGGGGATGAACACTGAAGCTTTCTTT
>-|-|TRBV28|TRBJ2-2
CASSFRVGELFF
TGTGCCAGCAGTTTCAGGGTTGGGGAGCTGTTTTTT
>TRBD1|-|TRBV4-3|TRBJ2-7
CASSQTGSSYEQYF
TGCGCCAGCAGCCAGACAGGGAGCTCCTACGAGCAGTACTTC
>TRBD2|-|TRBV3-1/TRBV3-2|TRBJ2-3
CASSQELAGYTDTQYF
TGTGCCAGCAGCCAAGAGCTAGCGGGGTACACAGATACGCAGTATTTT
>-|few|TRBV2|TRBJ1-5
CASSKDRSNQPQHF
TGTGCCAGCAGTAAGGACAGAAGCAATCAGCCCCAGCATTTT
>TRBD1|once|TRBV24-1|TRBJ1-6
CATSDPGQAMGNSPLHF
TGTGCCACCAGTGACCCGGGACAGGCTATGGGTAATTCACCCCTCCACTTT
>-|-|TRBV27|TRBJ2-1
CASSFPGASMIF
TGTGCCAGCAGTTTCCCAGGGGCCAGCATGATCTTC
>-|-|TRBV4-3|TRBJ2-7
CASSQRTGSYEQYF
TGCGCCAGCAGCCAACGGACTGGGTCCTACGAGCAGTACTTC
>TRBD1|-|TRBV19|TRBJ2-5
CASSPGQGLETQYF
TGTGCCAGTTCCCCGGGACAGGGTTTAGAGACCCAGTACTTC
>TRBD1|-|TRBV11-2|TRBJ2-1
CASSLEQGVNEQFF
TGTGCCAGCAGCTTAGAACAGGGGGTCAATGAGCAGTTCTTC
>TRBD1|-|TRBV6-5|TRBJ2-2
CASSRDRVTGELFF
TGTGCCAGCAGCCGGGACAGGGTGACCGGGGAGCTGTTTTTT
>TRBD1|-|TRBV28|TRBJ1-4
CASSTTGGGEKLFF
TGTGCCAGCAGCACAACAGGGGGAGGGGAAAAACTGTTTTTT
>-|-|TRBV18|TRBJ1-4
CASSPPSLEREKLFF
TGTGCCAGCTCACCACCGAGCCTCGAGAGGGAAAAACTGTTTTTT
>-|-|TRBV30|TRBJ1-1
CAWSRVGGTEAFF
TGTGCCTGGAGTCGGGTCGGTGGGACTGAAGCTTTCTTT
>-|-|TRBV3-1/TRBV3-2|TRBJ2-3
CASSQRQISTDTQYF
TGTGCCAGCAGCCAGAGACAGATTAGCACAGATACGCAGTATTTT
>-|-|TRBV15|TRBJ1-3
CATSRDLGGGNTIYF
TGTGCCACCAGCAGAGATCTGGGCGGGGGAAACACCATATATTTT
>TRBD2|few|TRBV6-2/TRBV6-3|TRBJ2-7
CASSGTSGKYEQYF
TGTGCCAGCAGTGGGACTAGCGGGAAATACGAGCAGTACTTC
>-|-|TRBV19|TRBJ1-1
CASSMGLENTEAFF
TGTGCCAGTAGTATGGGCCTGGAGAACACTGAAGCTTTCTTT
>TRBD1|once|TRBV18|TRBJ2-7
CASSPRETGPYEQYF
TGTGCCAGCTCACCACGGGAGACAGGGCCCTACGAGCAGTACTTC